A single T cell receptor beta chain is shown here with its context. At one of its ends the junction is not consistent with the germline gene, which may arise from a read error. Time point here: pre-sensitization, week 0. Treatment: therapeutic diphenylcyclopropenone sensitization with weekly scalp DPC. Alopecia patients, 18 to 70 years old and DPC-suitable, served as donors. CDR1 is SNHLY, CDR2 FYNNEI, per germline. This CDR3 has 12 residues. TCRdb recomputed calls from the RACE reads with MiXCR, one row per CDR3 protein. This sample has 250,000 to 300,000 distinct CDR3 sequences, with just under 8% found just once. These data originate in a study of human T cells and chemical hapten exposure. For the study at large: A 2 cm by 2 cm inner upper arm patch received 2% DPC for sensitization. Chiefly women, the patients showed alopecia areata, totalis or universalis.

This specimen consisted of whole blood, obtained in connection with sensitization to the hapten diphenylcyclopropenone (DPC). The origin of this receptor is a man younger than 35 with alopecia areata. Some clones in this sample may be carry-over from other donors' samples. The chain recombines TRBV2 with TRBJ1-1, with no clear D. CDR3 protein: CVSSYTVAEAFF. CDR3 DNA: TGTGTCAGCAGTTATACAGTGGCTGAAGCTTTCTTT.